Sequencing of this T cell receptor (beta chain) was carried out in a study of cytomegalovirus exposure and HLA in healthy donors. The overall study: Some 80 million unique TCR sequences came from HLA-typed donors in an early release.

With 60 Vbeta and 13 Jbeta primers, the PCR was carried out. Sequencing used immunoSEQ multiplex PCR; TCRdb keeps in-frame clones, though not all of them. The sample yields about 130,000 clones, about 69% seen once. The V end lost 8 bases, the J end lost 8 bases, and 15 bases lay between the germline ends. Germline V gene data show CDR1 as MNHEY and CDR2 as SVGAGI. CDR3 length: 12 residues. This TCR was sampled from a man younger than 40 in good health and CMV-seronegative. What was sequenced was PBMCs. This sequence joins TRBV6-5 and TRBJ1-1, with a possible D match to TRBD1 (6 bases). The CDR3 DNA follows: TGTGCCAGCTACACAGGGCCCCGGGAAGCTTTCTTT. This gives the protein CASYTGPREAFF.